What follows are 30 T cell receptor beta chains derived from one specimen sequenced in a study of blood T cell repertoires in COVID-19. Assay: immunoSEQ multiplex PCR; the TCRdb copy retains only in-frame clones and omits some. The sample has 150,000 to 200,000 clones; 81% are singletons. Sequenced input: peripheral blood. The receptors were gathered from a human donor in a cohort sampled during active COVID-19.

The chain uses TRBV6-5 and TRBJ2-1, with 9 nucleotides matching TRBD2. V lost 6 bases and J lost 4; bases outside the gene matches: 7. The germline gives CDR1 MNHEY, CDR2 SVGAGI. The CDR3 extends over 15 amino acids. The CDR3 protein is CASRGTSGLYNEQFF. CDR3 nucleotides: TGTGCCAGCAGGGGTACTAGCGGGCTATACAATGAGCAGTTCTTC.

The rearrangement joins TRBV11-2 to TRBJ1-1; D not resolved. The CDR3 has 13 amino acids. V lost 5 bases, J lost 3 bases, and 10 bases lay in between. Germline-derived CDR1 and CDR2 are SGHAT and FQNNGV. The CDR3 sequence: CASSPNRDTEAFF. DNA for the CDR3: TGTGCCAGCAGCCCGAATCGGGACACTGAAGCTTTCTTT.

V usage is TRBV7-2 and J usage is TRBJ1-1, with D maybe TRBD1 (5 bases). The CDR3 loop spans 12 amino acids. The V gene's germline CDR1 is SGHTA and CDR2 FQGNSA. V was cut by 2 bases and J by 6 bases, with 7 bases left in between. As DNA, the CDR3 is TGTGCCAGCAGCTTACGGGGGGCTGAAGCTTTCTTT. It is translated as CASSLRGAEAFF.

The chain employs TRBV12-3 or TRBV12-4 and TRBJ2-1, with D possibly matching TRBD2 (5 bases). Trimming removed 6 bases from V and 9 bases from J, with 12 bases in between. This CDR3 spans 12 amino acids. CDR3 nucleotides: TGTGCCAGCAGGCGCCGGGATTTTGAGCAGTTCTTC. Translation: CASRRRDFEQFF.

This chain uses TRBV15 with TRBJ1-4; a weak D match, TRBD1 (6 bases). Germline loops: CDR1 LNHNV, CDR2 YYDKDF (reference sequence). V lost 7 bases and J 0 bases, leaving 9 bases between the germline ends. The CDR3 totals 14 residues. The CDR3 is CATTRQATNEKLFF. CDR3 nucleotide sequence: TGTGCCACCACCCGACAGGCAACTAATGAAAAACTGTTTTTT.

The chain combines TRBV11-3 with TRBJ2-1; possibly TRBD2 for D (5 bases). Between the trimmed V and J ends, which lost 11 bases and 7 bases, there was a span of 30 bases. This CDR3 comprises 17 residues. Germline V CDR1 and CDR2: SGHNT, YENEEA. CDR3 bases: TGTGCCCTCCCCTTAAAGAGGGAGAGAAATGTAGGGAATGAGCAGTTCTTC. Its translation is CALPLKRERNVGNEQFF.

The rearrangement joins TRBV7-2 to TRBJ2-2; 7 bases align to TRBD2. Losses at the gene ends were 5 bases for V and 1 base for J; bases not matched to a gene: 7. Germline CDR1 SGHTA, CDR2 FQGNSA. The CDR3 spans 16 residues. The CDR3 loop reads CASSPFSSGNTGELFF. The CDR3 DNA follows: TGTGCCAGCAGCCCCTTCTCTAGCGGGAACACCGGGGAGCTGTTTTTT.

V is TRBV7-8 and J is TRBJ2-7, with TRBD2 matching over 10 bases. The CDR3 is made up of 15 amino acids. Germline assignment: CDR1 SGHVS and CDR2 FQNEAQ. After removal of 2 bases from V and 7 bases from J, the junction contained 8 bases not matched to a gene. CDR3 in DNA: TGTGCCAGCAGCTTACCTAGCGGGAGATCGAAGGAGCAGTACTTC. This encodes CASSLPSGRSKEQYF.

The chain has TRBV7-2 and TRBJ2-5; 8 nucleotides match TRBD1. The CDR3 runs 21 residues. CDR1 and CDR2 from the germline V gene are SGHTA and FQGNSA. V shed 0 bases, J shed 2 bases, and the junction held 20 bases outside the gene matches. CDR3 nucleotides: TGTGCCAGCAGCTTAGCTTTCGGGGACAGGAACCGTAAACTTCAACAAGAGACCCAGTACTTC. The encoded protein is CASSLAFGDRNRKLQQETQYF. Based on the CDR3 plus reference TRBV7-2 and TRBJ2-5, the full variable domain is GAGVSQSPSNKVTEKGKDVELRCDPISGHTALYWYRQSLGQGLEFLIYFQGNSAPDKSGLPSDRFSAERTGGSVSTLTIQRTQQEDSAVYLCASSLAFGDRNRKLQQETQYFGPGTRLLVL.

The rearrangement joins TRBV9 to TRBJ2-5; D not certain. V lost 0 bases and J lost 4, with 7 bases in between. The germline gives CDR1 SGDLS, CDR2 YYNGEE. The CDR3 is 13 residues long. As DNA, the CDR3 is TGTGCCAGCAGCGTAGGCCCGGGAGAGACCCAGTACTTC. It yields the protein CASSVGPGETQYF.

V is TRBV29-1 and J is TRBJ1-1; 9 bases match TRBD1. This CDR3 is built from 14 residues. Germline CDR1 SQVTM, CDR2 ANQGSEA. With V trimmed by 6 bases and J by 5 bases, 10 bases remained unmatched. CDR3 in DNA: TGCAGCGTCCGTGTGACAGGGGGAACAACTGAAGCTTTCTTT. This codes for CSVRVTGGTTEAFF.

A note on this clone: This sample includes further DNA sequences coding for the same CDR3. The rearrangement links TRBV7-3 to TRBJ2-7; D ambiguous. Trimming took 3 bases from V and 6 from J, leaving 12 bases between them. The CDR3 has 13 amino acids. The germline V gene has CDR1 SGHTA and CDR2 FQGTGA. Here the CDR3 reads CASSLLTGGEQYF. CDR3 DNA sequence: TGTGCCAGCAGCTTGTTGACTGGCGGCGAGCAGTACTTC.

The chain recombines TRBV4-3 with TRBJ1-1; TRBD1 might be the D (5 bases). This CDR3 has 16 residues. Germline V gives CDR1 LGHNA, CDR2 YSLEER. V was clipped by 2 bases and J by 0 bases, with 13 bases between them. This CDR3 is CASSQPTTDMNTEAFF. The CDR3 DNA reads as TGCGCCAGCAGCCAACCCACGACAGACATGAACACTGAAGCTTTCTTT.

This sequence joins TRBV19 and TRBJ2-1, with D maybe TRBD2 (6 bases). This CDR3 is built from 15 residues. V was clipped by 9 bases and J by 7 bases, with 22 bases between them. CDR1 is LNHDA and CDR2 is SQIVND in the germline V gene (reference sequence). The CDR3 DNA is TGTGCCAGCGTTAGAACCGAGGCAGGGAGGAATGAGCAGTTCTTC. The encoded protein is CASVRTEAGRNEQFF.

The chain is built from TRBV6-5 and TRBJ2-1, with a tentative D call TRBD1 (5 bases). V was trimmed by 2 bases and J by 4 bases, leaving 12 bases between them. Germline CDR1 and CDR2: MNHEY and SVGAGI. There are 15 residues in the CDR3. In nucleotides, the CDR3 is TGTGCCAGCAGTTACGACCAGGGAAGATACAATGAGCAGTTCTTC. Translation gives CASSYDQGRYNEQFF.

The chain uses TRBV6-5 and TRBJ2-7, with D uncertain. CDR1 and CDR2 (germline): MNHEY, SVGAGI. Trimming removed 5 bases from V and 6 bases from J, with 14 bases in between. The CDR3 runs to 13 residues. The CDR3 loop is CASSRSYSGEQYF. In nucleotides, the CDR3 is TGTGCCAGCAGTCGGTCCTATTCGGGCGAGCAGTACTTC.

V usage is TRBV7-9 and J usage is TRBJ2-7, with D possibly matching TRBD1 (6 bases). The CDR3 length is 13 residues. V lost 1 base to trimming and J lost 4 bases, with 8 bases between them. Germline V CDR1 and CDR2: SEHNR, FQNEAQ (reference sequence). In DNA, the CDR3 is TGTGCCAGCAGCTTAGGCACAGGGTACGAGCAGTACTTC. Its translation: CASSLGTGYEQYF.

The chain is built from TRBV19 and TRBJ1-2; D remains ambiguous. Germline lookup yields CDR1 LNHDA and CDR2 SQIVND (reference sequence). The CDR3 length is 15 residues. V was trimmed by 2 bases and J by 7 bases, leaving 17 bases between them. CDR3 nucleotide sequence: TGTGCCAGTAGTATACGGGCAGAGGGAGCTGGTGGCTACACCTTC. Translating it yields CASSIRAEGAGGYTF.

The chain uses TRBV3-1 (or the pseudogene TRBV3-2) and TRBJ2-2; 8 bases map to TRBD2. The CDR3 spans 16 residues. Germline V CDR1 and CDR2: LGHDT, YNNKEL (reference sequence). J was trimmed by 6 bases and V by 4 bases; bases with no gene match: 10. CDR3 in amino acids: CASSRGFGGRPGELFF. DNA for the CDR3: TGTGCCAGCAGCCGAGGATTCGGCGGGAGGCCCGGGGAGCTGTTTTTT.

The V call is TRBV10-2, the J call TRBJ2-3, with a tentative D call TRBD2 (6 bases). V was shortened by 2 bases and J by 3 bases, with 15 bases between the two germline ends. The CDR3 extends over 16 amino acids. Germline CDR1 is WSHSY and CDR2 is SAAADI. The CDR3 bases are TGCGCCAGCAGTGAGAACAAGGGACTTTTAACAGATACGCAGTATTTT. Translation: CASSENKGLLTDTQYF.

Comments on this clone: An end of the junction differs from the germline gene, which may be a read error. The rearrangement uses TRBV7-7 and TRBJ1-3; D is undetermined. The CDR3 contains 13 residues. Germline CDR1 and CDR2: SSHAT and FNYEAQ (reference sequence). The CDR3 loop reads CASSLNSGNTIYF. The CDR3 region has the DNA TGTGCTAGCAGCTTAAACTCGGGAAACACCATATATTTT.

The V gene is TRBV28, the J gene TRBJ2-5, with 9 nucleotides matching TRBD1. V lost 4 bases, J lost 4 bases, and 10 bases stayed unmatched. CDR3 length equals 16 residues. Germline V CDR1 and CDR2: MDHEN, SYDVKM. The chain's CDR3 is CASSSATGGKGETQYF. The DNA of the CDR3 is TGTGCCAGCAGTTCAGCGACAGGGGGAAAGGGAGAGACCCAGTACTTC.

The rearrangement links TRBV11-2 to TRBJ2-5, with a possible D match to TRBD2 (6 bases). Per the germline V gene, CDR1 is SGHAT and CDR2 is FQNNGV. Trimming took 2 bases from V and 4 from J, leaving 8 bases between them. This CDR3 has 13 residues. This chain's CDR3 is CASSLRGRETQYF. DNA of the CDR3: TGTGCCAGCAGCTTACGGGGGAGAGAGACCCAGTACTTC.

This rearrangement joins TRBV10-1 to TRBJ1-6, with TRBD1 as a possible D gene (5 bases). The V gene's germline CDR1 is WNHNN and CDR2 SYGVQD (reference sequence). The CDR3 has 10 amino acids. V lost 11 bases, J lost 10 bases, and 9 bases lay in between. CDR3 coding DNA: TGCGCCGGGGGGTACTCACCCCTCCACTTT. The encoded protein is CAGGYSPLHF.

The chain couples TRBV15 to TRBJ1-6; no clear D. The germline V gene has CDR1 LNHNV and CDR2 YYDKDF (reference sequence). The V end was cut by 1 base, the J end by 8 bases, with 6 bases between. CDR3 length: 13 residues. The CDR3 reads CATSRGGDSPLHF. The CDR3 DNA sequence: TGTGCCACCAGCAGAGGAGGCGATTCACCCCTCCACTTT.

The gene calls are TRBV6-2 or TRBV6-3 and TRBJ2-5, with 10 bases identical to TRBD2. The germline V gene has CDR1 MNHEY and CDR2 SVGEGT. The CDR3 loop spans 18 amino acids. V was pared by 2 bases and J by 14 bases, with 23 bases of the junction left unmatched. CDR3 coding DNA: TGTGCCAGCAGTTACCCCCTCTTCGGAGCGGGGGGGCGGATCGCCCGCTACTTC. Translated: CASSYPLFGAGGRIARYF.

V and J are TRBV6-5 and TRBJ1-5; a weak D match, TRBD1 (6 bases). Trimming removed 5 bases at V and 5 bases at J, with 16 bases between. CDR1 is MNHEY, CDR2 SVGAGI, per germline. CDR3 length: 15 amino acids. DNA of the CDR3: TGTGCCAGCAGTCACCTAGGGGGTAGTGATCAGCCCCAGCATTTT. This translates into CASSHLGGSDQPQHF.

This chain uses TRBV9 with TRBJ2-6; TRBD1 matches 9 bases. This CDR3 is built from 21 residues. Germline trimming cut 3 bases from V and 0 bases from J; bases unmatched to any gene: 16. Germline V gives CDR1 SGDLS, CDR2 YYNGEE. Here the CDR3 DNA reads TGTGCCAGCAGCGGGACCTCGGGACAGGGAACTAGTACCTCTGGGGCCAACGTCCTGACTTTC. Its protein is CASSGTSGQGTSTSGANVLTF.

V usage is TRBV29-1 and J usage is TRBJ2-3; TRBD1 might be the D (5 bases). Trimming cost V 4 bases and J 6 bases, with 14 bases left between them. The V gene's germline CDR1 is SQVTM and CDR2 ANQGSEA. The CDR3 runs to 13 residues. DNA of the CDR3: TGCAGCGTTGTCAGGGTATCTACGGATACGCAGTATTTT. As protein: CSVVRVSTDTQYF.

V gene TRBV11-3 combines with J gene TRBJ2-7, with 7 bases lining up with TRBD1. CDR1 is SGHNT and CDR2 is YENEEA in the germline V gene. Trimming took 0 bases from V and 5 from J; bases not matched to a gene: 7. The CDR3 covers 15 residues. The DNA of the CDR3 is TGTGCCAGCAGCTTAGATCCGACAGGGATCAACGAGCAGTACTTC. Translating it yields CASSLDPTGINEQYF.